This T cell receptor beta chain comes out of a study of TIL therapy for anti-PD-1-resistant metastatic lung cancer. This was the immunoSEQ v3 assay. Clones were sequenced by immunoSEQ multiplex PCR, and TCRdb holds only the in-frame ones, with some missing. Among roughly 46,000 clones, 86% were seen once, and the ten largest hold approximately 5.1%. In germline, CDR1 is SGDLS, CDR2 YYNGEE. This CDR3 comprises 16 residues. Trimming removed 0 bases at V and 4 bases at J, with 16 bases between. Time point meaning: pre-treatment sample, taken before nivolumab and TIL therapy. This clone has only one observation.

Sequences were derived from blood, sampled at baseline. The TCR originated in a person aged 25-85 years with non-small cell lung cancer. V usage is TRBV9 and J usage is TRBJ2-5, with D tentatively TRBD2 (6 bases). The CDR3 sequence: CASSVVGRYDRETQYF. The CDR3 region has the DNA TGTGCCAGCAGCGTAGTAGGGAGGTATGACCGAGAGACCCAGTACTTC.